The 20 T cell receptor beta chains below come from one sample, sequenced in a study of cytomegalovirus exposure and HLA in healthy donors. Use of 60 Vbeta and 13 Jbeta primers characterized the PCR. Using immunoSEQ multiplex PCR, the repertoire was profiled, and TCRdb retains in-frame clones only, with some absent. The sample has a few hundred thousand clones; roughly 80% are singletons. The sample consisted of PBMCs. All receptors derive from a girl between 5 and 17 years old in good health and CMV-seronegative.

This clone was observed a handful of times. The V call is TRBV28, the J call TRBJ1-1, with TRBD1 matching 7 bases. With 5 bases clipped from V and 6 bases from J, the junction kept 6 bases outside the gene matches. CDR1 and CDR2 from the germline V gene are MDHEN and SYDVKM. CDR3 length equals 13 residues. DNA for the CDR3: TGTGCCAGCAGTGAGGGGGCGCGCGCTGAAGCTTTCTTT. This translates into CASSEGARAEAFF. Full variable domain (remainder filled in from reference TRBV28 and TRBJ1-1): DVKVTQSSRYLVKRTGEKVFLECVQDMDHENMFWYRQDPGLGLRLIYFSYDVKMKEKGDIPEGYSVSREKKERFSLILESASTNQTSMYLCASSEGARAEAFFGQGTRLTVV.

The genes are TRBV5-1 and TRBJ2-6; D is undetermined. Germline V gives CDR1 SGHRS, CDR2 YFSETQ. V was clipped by 0 bases and J by 0 bases, with 13 bases between them. The CDR3 is made up of 18 amino acids. The CDR3 nucleotides are TGCGCCAGCAGCTTGGGGAGTCAGTCTAGCTCTGGGGCCAACGTCCTGACTTTC. It is translated as CASSLGSQSSSGANVLTF.

The chain has TRBV5-5 and TRBJ2-7, with D possibly being TRBD2 (5 bases). Germline CDR1 is SGHKS and CDR2 is YYEKEE (reference sequence). V lost 3 bases and J lost 3, with 19 bases in between. This CDR3 is 16 amino acids long. In nucleotides, the CDR3 is TGTGCCAGCAGCTCAGGATTAAGACGGGAAAACTACGAGCAGTACTTC. It codes for CASSSGLRRENYEQYF.

The rearrangement uses TRBV5-1 and TRBJ2-6; possible D gene TRBD1, 5 bases. Germline V gene data show CDR1 as SGHRS and CDR2 as YFSETQ. The CDR3 is made up of 17 amino acids. Between the trimmed V and J ends, which lost 2 bases and 2 bases, there was a span of 14 bases. The CDR3 DNA reads as TGCGCCAGCAGCTTAGGGGAATGGGTAACTGGGGCCAACGTCCTGACTTTC. Its translation is CASSLGEWVTGANVLTF.

The chain couples TRBV7-2 to TRBJ2-2; D remains ambiguous. Trimming pared 5 bases from V and 6 bases from J, leaving 13 bases between. Germline values: CDR1 SGHTA, CDR2 FQGNSA. There are 14 residues in the CDR3. DNA of the CDR3: TGTGCCAGCAGCCCCACTCAGGCCCCCGGGGAGCTGTTTTTT. This encodes CASSPTQAPGELFF.

The chain links TRBV11-2 to TRBJ2-7; D gene ambiguous. Germline V gene data show CDR1 as SGHAT and CDR2 as FQNNGV. Trimming pared 5 bases from V and 1 base from J, leaving 15 bases between. This CDR3 is 15 amino acids long. As DNA, the CDR3 is TGTGCCAGCAGCGAGCGACCGGAGAGATCCTACGAGCAGTACTTC. Translation: CASSERPERSYEQYF.

CDR3 residues: CASSVGAGLNYEQYF. The CDR3 DNA reads as TGTGCCAGCAGCGTAGGTGCAGGGCTTAACTACGAGCAGTACTTC. This chain uses TRBV9 with TRBJ2-7; maybe TRBD1 (5 bases). Trimming pared 0 bases from V and 3 bases from J, leaving 13 bases between. There are 15 residues in the CDR3. The germline gives CDR1 SGDLS, CDR2 YYNGEE. The variable domain in full, with the rest retrieved from reference TRBV9 and TRBJ2-7, is DSGVTQTPKHLITATGQRVTLRCSPRSGDLSVYWYQQSLDQGLQFLIQYYNGEERAKGNILERFSAQQFPDLHSELNLSSLELGDSALYFCASSVGAGLNYEQYFGPGTRLTVT.

The genes are TRBV19 and TRBJ2-1; D not certain. CDR1 LNHDA and CDR2 SQIVND come from the germline V gene (reference sequence). This CDR3 comprises 15 residues. The germline V and J ends were trimmed by 6 bases and 0 bases, with 12 bases remaining between them. CDR3 nucleotide sequence: TGTGCCAGTAGAATCACTGTTAGCTCCTACAATGAGCAGTTCTTC. Its protein is CASRITVSSYNEQFF.

The V gene is TRBV2, the J gene TRBJ1-1; D gene uncertain. Germline values: CDR1 SNHLY, CDR2 FYNNEI. The germline V and J ends were trimmed by 6 bases and 1 base, with 9 bases remaining between them. The CDR3 runs 13 residues. The DNA of the CDR3 is TGTGCCAGCAGGGTCGAGGAGAACACTGAAGCTTTCTTT. Protein product: CASRVEENTEAFF.

The CDR3 sequence is CASSLKGGARDEKLFF. The CDR3 DNA reads as TGTGCCAGCAGCTTGAAAGGGGGGGCGCGAGATGAAAAACTGTTTTTT. The rearrangement uses TRBV5-5 and TRBJ1-4; weak D call: TRBD1 (6 bases). The CDR3 has 16 amino acids. Germline lookup yields CDR1 SGHKS and CDR2 YYEKEE (reference sequence). V lost 1 base and J 6 bases, leaving 16 bases between the germline ends.

The chain couples TRBV18 to TRBJ1-1, with D hard to call. There are 14 residues in the CDR3. Looked up from germline, CDR1 is KGHSH and CDR2 is LQKENI. V lost 2 bases to trimming and J lost 5 bases, with 12 bases between them. CDR3 in DNA: TGTGCCAGCTCACCAGATATGGGGAGGACTGAAGCTTTCTTT. It codes for CASSPDMGRTEAFF.

The J gene is TRBJ1-2, the V gene TRBV11-2, with unresolved D. This CDR3 comprises 13 residues. Looked up from germline, CDR1 is SGHAT and CDR2 is FQNNGV. V was pared by 4 bases and J by 4 bases, with 10 bases between. CDR3 DNA sequence: TGTGCCAGCAGCTCCCAGTCATTCTATGGCTACACCTTC. It translates to CASSSQSFYGYTF.

V gene TRBV28 combines with J gene TRBJ1-2, with a weak D call TRBD1 (5 bases). The length of the CDR3 is 13 residues. In germline, CDR1 is MDHEN, CDR2 SYDVKM. The V end lost 3 bases, the J end lost 8 bases, and 13 bases lay between the germline ends. In DNA form, the CDR3 reads TGTGCCAGCAGTTTGGGGCAGGGAATGGGCTACACCTTC. Protein: CASSLGQGMGYTF.

The V call is TRBV27, the J call TRBJ2-7, with unresolved D. CDR3 length equals 11 residues. V dropped 3 bases and J dropped 5 bases, with 5 bases sitting between them. From germline, CDR1 is MNHEY and CDR2 SMNVEV (reference sequence). CDR3 nucleotide sequence: TGTGCCAGCAGTTTCTACGACGAGCAGTACTTC. As protein: CASSFYDEQYF.

V and J are TRBV9 and TRBJ1-1; D is perhaps TRBD1 (6 bases). The V gene lost 0 bases and the J gene lost 6 bases, with 15 bases spanning the gap. The CDR3 loop spans 15 amino acids. From germline, CDR1 is SGDLS and CDR2 YYNGEE. The chain's CDR3 is CASSVGIGQRAEAFF. The DNA of the CDR3 is TGTGCCAGCAGCGTAGGTATAGGACAGAGGGCTGAAGCTTTCTTT.

This clone appeared a single time. The rearrangement uses TRBV28 and TRBJ2-1; 9 nucleotides align to TRBD1. The trim removed 6 bases at V and 8 bases at J, leaving 5 bases unmatched. The CDR3 is 13 amino acids. Per the germline V gene, CDR1 is MDHEN and CDR2 is SYDVKM. The CDR3 nucleotides read TGTGCCAGCAGGCAACAGGGGGCTTATGAGCAGTTCTTC. This codes for CASRQQGAYEQFF.

The chain links TRBV5-1 to TRBJ2-5, with no clear D. The CDR3 extends over 14 amino acids. V lost 2 bases to trimming and J lost 0 bases, with 8 bases between them. CDR1 is SGHRS and CDR2 is YFSETQ in the germline V gene. CDR3 in DNA: TGCGCCAGCAGCTTAGTTCCAGACCAAGAGACCCAGTACTTC. This translates into CASSLVPDQETQYF. Looking up the rest from reference TRBV5-1 and TRBJ2-5 gives the full variable domain: KAGVTQTPRYLIKTRGQQVTLSCSPISGHRSVSWYQQTPGQGLQFLFEYFSETQRNKGNFPGRFSGRQFSNSRSEMNVSTLELGDSALYLCASSLVPDQETQYFGPGTRLLVL.

This sequence joins TRBV5-1 and TRBJ2-7; 7 bases match TRBD2. J was trimmed by 6 bases and V by 5 bases; bases with no gene match: 5. Germline V gives CDR1 SGHRS, CDR2 YFSETQ. This CDR3 is built from 12 residues. CDR3 in amino acids: CASRKSSGEQYF. CDR3 sequence (DNA): TGCGCCAGCAGGAAATCTAGCGGCGAGCAGTACTTC.

J is TRBJ1-2 and V is TRBV28; 10 positions agree with TRBD1. In germline, CDR1 is MDHEN, CDR2 SYDVKM. V dropped 6 bases and J dropped 4; count of bases not matched to a gene: 8. The CDR3 runs to 15 residues. DNA for the CDR3: TGTGCCAGCAGACCCACCGGGACAGGGGTCTATGGCTACACCTTC. Its protein product is CASRPTGTGVYGYTF.

The V and J genes are TRBV21-1 and TRBJ2-7; TRBD1 is taken as the D call from the table, unchecked against the DNA. TRBV21-1 is recorded as a pseudogene. The CDR3 sequence is 14 residues long. The CDR3 DNA is TGTGCCAGCGGACAGGGGGCGCCGGCCTACGAGCAGTACTTC. Protein sequence: CASGQGAPAYEQYF.